This T cell receptor beta chain was captured in a study of cytomegalovirus exposure and HLA in healthy donors. Findings and limits, study-wide: Cytomegalovirus association was listed for about 150 TCR beta chains. Earlier analysis yielded a pattern in which most TCR beta V segments were productive about 90% or about 30% of the time.

In regard to this clone: The antigen remains unidentified.

The primer mix had 60 Vbeta and 13 Jbeta primers. Libraries were prepared by immunoSEQ multiplex PCR; TCRdb keeps only in-frame clonotypes and omits some of them. The sample shows 190,000 or so clones, around 83% of them seen only once. Participants comprised healthy donors of bone marrow. V lost 7 bases and J lost 2, with 9 bases in between. The germline gives CDR1 MDHEN, CDR2 SYDVKM. This CDR3 has 12 residues. The sequencing input was PBMCs. The J gene is TRBJ2-7, the V gene TRBV28, with D possibly being TRBD1 (5 bases). The clonotype originates from a man aged 50 or older in good health and CMV-seronegative. For the CDR3, the DNA is TGTGCCAGCACGCGGACACCCTACGAGCAGTACTTC. The encoded protein is CASTRTPYEQYF.